This entry is about one T cell receptor beta chain. The data were obtained in a study of blood T cell repertoires in COVID-19. About the research overall: The United States, Italy and Spain provided the acute and convalescent COVID-19 samples. T cells, B-cell-depleted T cells, or PBMCs provided the cDNA or gDNA that served as material.

Germline V lookup: CDR1 MGHRA, CDR2 YSYEKL. The CDR3 contains 16 residues. The germline V and J ends were trimmed by 3 bases and 3 bases, with 17 bases remaining between them. Per the authors' pipeline: Estimated nucleated cell counts came from reference gene primer amplification. Data came from immunoSEQ multiplex PCR; TCRdb stores just in-frame clones and leaves some out. From that table come the V and J calls and clone size; the DNA was used to work out D and trimming. Altogether about 170,000 clones are present, almost 85% being singletons, with the ten largest covering 6% to 9%. The rearrangement uses TRBV4-1 and TRBJ1-1; D is possibly TRBD1 (5 bases). The TCR sequence derives from a man between 40 and 49 years old who had recovered from COVID-19. The sample comprised peripheral blood. The CDR3 region is CASSHTFWGVDTEAFF. Here the CDR3 DNA reads TGCGCCAGCAGCCATACCTTCTGGGGGGTAGACACTGAAGCTTTCTTT.